This entry lists 31 T cell receptor beta chains sequenced from one sample in a study of blood T cell repertoires in COVID-19. Sequenced by immunoSEQ multiplex PCR; TCRdb stores in-frame clones only, minus some. The sample has about 250,000 clones; 89% are singletons. The sequenced material came from PBMCs or T cells enriched from blood (not recorded which). All receptors come from a woman aged 30 to 39 with acute COVID-19.

The chain joins TRBV7-9 to TRBJ1-4, with D possibly matching TRBD1 (5 bases). Germline CDR1 SEHNR, CDR2 FQNEAQ (reference sequence). The CDR3 extends over 15 amino acids. The V end was cut by 5 bases, the J end by 4 bases, with 14 bases between. DNA for the CDR3: TGTGCCAGCAGCGGGCGGGGGGATAGTAATGAAAAACTGTTTTTT. Its translation is CASSGRGDSNEKLFF.

The chain combines TRBV9 with TRBJ2-1, with 9 bases fitting TRBD2. J gave up 7 bases and V 0 bases, and 5 bases lay outside the gene matches. The length of the CDR3 is 15 residues. CDR1 is SGDLS, CDR2 YYNGEE, per germline. The CDR3 coding sequence is TGTGCCAGCAGCGTAGGCGGGGGGGCTGGTAATGAGCAGTTCTTC. It yields the protein CASSVGGGAGNEQFF.

The V and J genes are TRBV5-1 and TRBJ2-7; 7 positions agree with TRBD1. Per the germline V gene, CDR1 is SGHRS and CDR2 is YFSETQ. The CDR3 is made up of 14 amino acids. V trimming: 4 bases; J trimming: 1 base; junction bases outside the gene matches: 5. The CDR3 DNA reads TGCGCCAGCAGCCCTCCGGGACAGTCCTACGAGCAGTACTTC. As protein: CASSPPGQSYEQYF.

This chain links TRBV9 with TRBJ2-1; 8 nucleotides agree with TRBD2. CDR1 and CDR2 (germline): SGDLS, YYNGEE. J gave up 9 bases and V 4 bases, and 15 bases lay outside the gene matches. This CDR3 region has 16 residues. DNA for the CDR3: TGTGCCAGCAGCCCCCGACTAGCGACCTCAGGAGGTGAGCAGTTCTTC. Encoded protein: CASSPRLATSGGEQFF.

The V call is TRBV5-1, the J call TRBJ2-4; the match to TRBD2 covers 14 bases. CDR1 and CDR2 from the germline V gene are SGHRS and YFSETQ. V shed 7 bases and J 5 bases; nucleotides not matched to a gene: 5. The CDR3 loop spans 15 amino acids. DNA of the CDR3: TGCGCCAGCCGCCTGACTAGCGGGGGGGAAAACATTCAGTACTTC. It encodes CASRLTSGGENIQYF.

The genes are TRBV11-2 and TRBJ1-1, with 9 bases that match TRBD1. The CDR3 extends over 15 amino acids. J was trimmed by 0 bases and V by 6 bases; bases with no gene match: 5. Germline CDR1 SGHAT, CDR2 FQNNGV. The CDR3 nucleotides are TGTGCCAGCAGGTCACAGGGGGCCATGAACACTGAAGCTTTCTTT. This gives the protein CASRSQGAMNTEAFF.

The J gene is TRBJ1-6, the V gene TRBV19; D unresolved. Trimming left V 5 bases short and J 7 bases short, with 12 bases between. Germline loops: CDR1 LNHDA, CDR2 SQIVND (reference sequence). The CDR3 totals 14 residues. Here the CDR3 reads CASSPWAGNSPLHF. In nucleotides, the CDR3 is TGTGCCAGTAGTCCGTGGGCTGGGAATTCACCCCTCCACTTT.

This chain links TRBV2 with TRBJ1-2; 7 nucleotides match TRBD1. CDR1 is SNHLY and CDR2 is FYNNEI in the germline V gene. Trimming at V came to 6 bases and at J to 6 bases, leaving 10 bases not matched to a gene. CDR3 size: 14 residues. The CDR3 loop is CASSADRVRHGYTF. CDR3 sequence (DNA): TGTGCCAGCAGCGCTGACAGGGTGAGACATGGCTACACCTTC.

The chain has TRBV13 and TRBJ1-6; 7 bases are shared with TRBD1. V was pared by 4 bases and J by 9 bases, with 6 bases of the junction left unmatched. The length of the CDR3 is 14 residues. Per germline, CDR1 PRHDT and CDR2 FYEKMQ (reference sequence). The CDR3 DNA reads as TGTGCCAGCAGCTCAGGACAGGAGGGTTCACCCCTCCACTTT. This sequence encodes CASSSGQEGSPLHF.

The chain carries TRBV5-1 and TRBJ2-3, with TRBD2 identical over 7 bases. The CDR3 loop spans 18 amino acids. Germline-derived CDR1 and CDR2 are SGHRS and YFSETQ. J gave up 2 bases and V 4 bases, and 16 bases lay outside the gene matches. CDR3 nucleotide sequence: TGCGCCAGCAGCCTGACTAGCCAACCCTACGTGGCCACAGATACGCAGTATTTT. Its translation is CASSLTSQPYVATDTQYF. Drawing the rest from reference TRBV5-1 and TRBJ2-3, the complete variable domain is KAGVTQTPRYLIKTRGQQVTLSCSPISGHRSVSWYQQTPGQGLQFLFEYFSETQRNKGNFPGRFSGRQFSNSRSEMNVSTLELGDSALYLCASSLTSQPYVATDTQYFGPGTRLTVL.

The V call is TRBV2, the J call TRBJ1-2; D is possibly TRBD1 (6 bases). The V and J ends lost 10 bases and 4 bases respectively, with 10 bases between them. Looked up from germline, CDR1 is SNHLY and CDR2 is FYNNEI. This CDR3 has 11 amino acids. The CDR3 DNA reads as TGTGCCACCCAGGACAGCTATGGCTACACCTTC. It codes for CATQDSYGYTF.

The chain carries TRBV5-8 and TRBJ2-1, with 12 nucleotides matching TRBD2. The J segment lost 0 bases and the V segment lost 0 bases, leaving 7 bases of the junction unmatched. The CDR3 spans 19 residues. Germline CDR1 is SGHTS and CDR2 is YDEGEE. The CDR3 is CASSLAKLAGGSSYNEQFF. CDR3 DNA: TGTGCCAGCAGCTTGGCCAAACTAGCGGGGGGTAGCTCCTACAATGAGCAGTTCTTC.

CDR3 DNA: TGTGCCAGCAGCCGGATCTTTACAGGGTTCACCGGGGAGCTGTTTTTT. Translated: CASSRIFTGFTGELFF. The rearrangement uses TRBV3-1 (or the pseudogene TRBV3-2) and TRBJ2-2; D is perhaps TRBD1 (6 bases). Trimming took off 4 bases at V and 4 bases at J, with 16 bases between the two ends. The germline V gene has CDR1 LGHDT and CDR2 YNNKEL (reference sequence). There are 16 residues in the CDR3.

V usage is TRBV11-2 and J usage is TRBJ2-2; no definite D call. Per the germline V gene, CDR1 is SGHAT and CDR2 is FQNNGV. This CDR3 is built from 13 residues. The germline V and J ends were trimmed by 1 base and 7 bases, with 7 bases remaining between them. The CDR3 region is CASSLVIGGELFF. The CDR3, as DNA: TGTGCCAGCAGCTTAGTCATCGGCGGGGAGCTGTTTTTT.

The genes are TRBV4-1 and TRBJ2-1; 9 bases agree with TRBD2. The CDR3 runs 15 residues. CDR1 MGHRA and CDR2 YSYEKL come from the germline V gene. Trimming removed 4 bases from V and 4 bases from J; junction bases left unmatched: 5. In nucleotides, the CDR3 is TGCGCCAGCAGCCGGGGCGGGGGGGAATACAATGAGCAGTTCTTC. As protein: CASSRGGGEYNEQFF.

The chain employs TRBV4-2 and TRBJ1-1; a possible D gene is TRBD1 (6 bases). This CDR3 comprises 14 residues. Per germline, CDR1 LGHNA and CDR2 YNFKEQ. V was clipped by 4 bases and J by 3 bases, with 12 bases between them. This chain's CDR3 is CASSPPGVDTEAFF. The CDR3 region has the DNA TGTGCCAGCAGCCCCCCAGGGGTGGACACTGAAGCTTTCTTT.

The chain couples TRBV18 to TRBJ1-1; unclear D gene. The CDR3 sequence is 13 residues long. The V gene's germline CDR1 is KGHSH and CDR2 LQKENI. Trimming left V 3 bases short and J 10 bases short, with 15 bases between. The CDR3 sequence is CASSPSGTGRAFF. In nucleotides, the CDR3 is TGTGCCAGCTCACCTTCGGGTACTGGGAGAGCTTTCTTT.

This chain uses TRBV2 with TRBJ2-4, with D maybe TRBD1 (5 bases). This CDR3 contains 15 residues. CDR1 SNHLY and CDR2 FYNNEI come from the germline V gene. V gave up 6 bases and J gave up 4 bases, with 16 bases separating them. CDR3 DNA: TGTGCCAGCAGCGCGGAGACAGAATCAAAAAACATTCAGTACTTC. As protein: CASSAETESKNIQYF.

In its sample, this clone was seen once. A junction end diverges from the germline sequence, so it may reflect a read error. The sample holds other DNA sequences that translate to the same CDR3. The rearrangement uses TRBV10-2 and TRBJ2-7; 7 bases are a match to TRBD1. The germline V gene encodes CDR1 WSHSY and CDR2 SAAADI. CDR3 length: 16 amino acids. The CDR3 reads CASSALGGRISYEQYF. DNA of the CDR3: TGTGCCAGCAGTGCCTTAGGGGGCCGAATCTCCTACGAGCAGTACTTC.

This sequence joins TRBV9 and TRBJ2-7, with 11 bases identical to TRBD2. V lost 4 bases and J lost 4; bases outside the gene matches: 10. Germline V gene data show CDR1 as SGDLS and CDR2 as YYNGEE. This CDR3 comprises 16 residues. This CDR3 is CASSPRLAGGPYEQYF. The CDR3 DNA reads TGTGCCAGCAGCCCCCGCCTAGCGGGGGGTCCGTACGAGCAGTACTTC.

The genes are TRBV2 and TRBJ2-7; D uncertain. Between the trimmed V and J ends, which lost 10 bases and 9 bases, there was a span of 10 bases. CDR1 is SNHLY, CDR2 FYNNEI, per germline. This CDR3 contains 9 residues. The CDR3 protein is CATTVGQYF. CDR3 nucleotide sequence: TGTGCCACTACAGTCGGGCAGTACTTC.

This chain uses TRBV28 with TRBJ1-1; 9 bases align to TRBD1. Unmatched junction bases numbered 4, after V lost 7 bases and J lost 1 base. Per the germline V gene, CDR1 is MDHEN and CDR2 is SYDVKM. The CDR3 totals 14 residues. CDR3 sequence reads: CASTQGQGNTEAFF. The CDR3 coding sequence is TGTGCCAGCACCCAGGGACAGGGGAACACTGAAGCTTTCTTT.

The V and J genes are TRBV5-4 and TRBJ2-7, with 11 bases aligning to TRBD1. This CDR3 has 15 residues. Germline values: CDR1 SGHNT, CDR2 YYREEE (reference sequence). The junction had 5 bases not matched to a gene; V was cut back by 3 bases and J by 3 bases. The CDR3 loop is CASSWTGGAIYEQYF. CDR3 nucleotides: TGTGCCAGCAGCTGGACAGGGGGCGCGATCTACGAGCAGTACTTC.

The chain links TRBV4-3 to TRBJ1-1; a possible D gene is TRBD1 (6 bases). Germline V lookup: CDR1 LGHNA, CDR2 YSLEER. Trimming took 0 bases from V and 4 from J, leaving 15 bases between them. This CDR3 has 16 residues. CDR3 sequence: CASSQDHAGAITEAFF. The CDR3 bases are TGCGCCAGCAGCCAAGATCACGCAGGGGCTATCACTGAAGCTTTCTTT.

This clone was detected once. V gene TRBV7-2 combines with J gene TRBJ2-3; TRBD1 matches at 11 bases. The CDR3 covers 17 residues. Looked up from germline, CDR1 is SGHTA and CDR2 is FQGNSA. J was trimmed by 3 bases and V by 3 bases; bases with no gene match: 8. In nucleotides, the CDR3 is TGTGCCAGCAGCTTCTCCGGGACAGGGGGTGGGACAGATACGCAGTATTTT. It translates to CASSFSGTGGGTDTQYF. The full variable domain, rest sourced from reference TRBV7-2 and TRBJ2-3, is GAGVSQSPSNKVTEKGKDVELRCDPISGHTALYWYRQSLGQGLEFLIYFQGNSAPDKSGLPSDRFSAERTGGSVSTLTIQRTQQEDSAVYLCASSFSGTGGGTDTQYFGPGTRLTVL.

This clone was seen only a few times. The rearrangement uses TRBV18 and TRBJ1-1, with 9 bases that match TRBD1. CDR1 and CDR2 from the germline V gene are KGHSH and LQKENI. There are 15 residues in the CDR3. The trim removed 0 bases at V and 5 bases at J, leaving 4 bases unmatched. The CDR3 is CASSPPQGARTEAFF. The CDR3 DNA follows: TGTGCCAGCTCACCACCACAGGGGGCGAGGACTGAAGCTTTCTTT.

The chain combines TRBV5-1 with TRBJ2-7; weak D call: TRBD1 (6 bases). V gave up 4 bases and J gave up 3 bases, with 11 bases separating them. The CDR3 spans 13 residues. Germline V gives CDR1 SGHRS, CDR2 YFSETQ. The CDR3 reads CASSRVGGYEQYF. In DNA, the CDR3 is TGCGCCAGCAGCCGGGTAGGGGGCTACGAGCAGTACTTC.

This sequence joins TRBV19 and TRBJ1-6; D perhaps matches TRBD1 (6 bases). Trimming left V 7 bases short and J 4 bases short, with 14 bases between. Germline V CDR1 and CDR2: LNHDA, SQIVND (reference sequence). This CDR3 comprises 15 residues. The CDR3 here is CASTRGIPYNSPLHF. CDR3 sequence (DNA): TGTGCCAGTACCAGGGGAATCCCGTATAATTCACCCCTCCACTTT.

The CDR3 nucleotides are TGTGCCAGCAGCTTGGGTGGTAGGGGCTACAATGAGCAGTTCTTC. This sequence encodes CASSLGGRGYNEQFF. The genes are TRBV5-5 and TRBJ2-1; a weak D match, TRBD1 (5 bases). Deletions cut 0 bases from V and 3 bases from J, with 10 bases between. Germline CDR1 and CDR2: SGHKS and YYEKEE (reference sequence). The CDR3 covers 15 residues.

The chain recombines TRBV12-3 or TRBV12-4 with TRBJ1-2, with D possibly matching TRBD1 (5 bases). This CDR3 region has 13 residues. V was shortened by 6 bases and J by 3 bases, with 11 bases between the two germline ends. The CDR3 protein is CASRSTEYYGYTF. In DNA form, the CDR3 reads TGTGCCAGCAGATCGACAGAATACTATGGCTACACCTTC.

The chain combines TRBV5-1 with TRBJ1-1, with D tentatively TRBD1 (6 bases). The CDR3 runs 15 residues. The germline V and J ends were trimmed by 2 bases and 0 bases, with 11 bases remaining between them. Germline V CDR1 and CDR2: SGHRS, YFSETQ. Here the CDR3 DNA reads TGCGCCAGCAGCTTATCCACAGGGTTGAACACTGAAGCTTTCTTT. Translating it yields CASSLSTGLNTEAFF.